The T cell receptor (beta chain) described here comes from a study of CD8+ T cells in alopecia areata. The wider study: Each of the treated patients was given oral tofacitinib, 5 to 10 mg twice daily, for moderate-to-severe alopecia areata.

Investigators isolated RNA and reverse transcribed it into cDNA to act as the sequencing template. Data came from immunoSEQ multiplex PCR; TCRdb stores just in-frame clones and leaves some out. This table holds some 170,000 clones, 58% found once. V shed 5 bases and J shed 4 bases, with 16 bases lying between them. Looked up from germline, CDR1 is SGHVS and CDR2 is FQNEAQ. This CDR3 contains 15 residues. Treatment given: oral pan-JAK inhibitor, 5-10 mg twice daily. This specimen consisted of CD4+ T cells sorted from blood, obtained at approximately week 56, from a patient treated with tofacitinib. The TCR sequence derives from a human donor with alopecia areata. The chain combines TRBV7-8 with TRBJ2-3; TRBD2 might be the D (5 bases). The CDR3 is CASSRGPVVADTQYF. As DNA, the CDR3 is TGTGCCAGCAGCCGGGGTCCGGTCGTCGCAGATACGCAGTATTTT.